The 8 T cell receptor beta chains below were found in one sample sequenced in a study of OX40 agonist ivuxolimab in advanced cancers. Generated by immunoSEQ multiplex PCR, the TCRdb table keeps only in-frame clones and is missing some. The sample records approximately 12,000 clones, about 68% being singletons. The sample consisted of CD4+ or CD8+ T cells sorted from blood, taken in a trial of the OX40 agonist ivuxolimab. Every receptor here comes from an adult with an advanced solid tumor such as melanoma, head and neck, liver or kidney cancer.

The CDR3 DNA reads TGTGCCACTGGACAGATCAATCAGCCCCAGCATTTT. Encoded protein: CATGQINQPQHF. The V call is TRBV15, the J call TRBJ1-5, with D maybe TRBD1 (6 bases). Trimming shortened V by 9 bases and J by 3 bases, and 9 bases separated the two germline ends. There are 12 residues in the CDR3. CDR1 and CDR2 (germline): LNHNV, YYDKDF (reference sequence).

By share, this clone counts as medium-sized. J is TRBJ1-2 and V is TRBV6-5, with TRBD1 as a possible D gene (6 bases). This CDR3 is 12 amino acids long. V shed 8 bases and J shed 3 bases, with 10 bases lying between them. CDR1 MNHEY and CDR2 SVGAGI come from the germline V gene. The CDR3 loop reads CASSGEDYGYTF. Here the CDR3 DNA reads TGTGCCAGCTCAGGGGAGGACTATGGCTACACCTTC.

This sequence joins TRBV7-9 and TRBJ2-1; tentative D call: TRBD2 (6 bases). This CDR3 comprises 14 residues. V was shortened by 5 bases and J by 4 bases, with 12 bases between the two germline ends. Germline CDR1 is SEHNR and CDR2 is FQNEAQ (reference sequence). The CDR3 here is CASSPSGGYNEQFF. For the CDR3, the DNA is TGTGCCAGCAGCCCGTCCGGGGGATACAATGAGCAGTTCTTC.

This clone was counted a few times. The chain combines TRBV2 with TRBJ1-5; D ambiguous. CDR1 is SNHLY, CDR2 FYNNEI, per germline. V was pared by 3 bases and J by 6 bases, with 18 bases between. The CDR3 covers 16 residues. The CDR3, as DNA: TGTGCCAGCAGTGAGTTTGGCACCACTGTGGGTCAGCCCCAGCATTTT. Its protein is CASSEFGTTVGQPQHF. The variable domain in full, completed from reference TRBV2 and TRBJ1-5, reads EPEVTQTPSHQVTQMGQEVILRCVPISNHLYFYWYRQILGQKVEFLVSFYNNEISEKSEIFDDQFSVERPDGSNFTLKIRSTKLEDSAMYFCASSEFGTTVGQPQHFGDGTRLSIL.

This chain joins TRBV7-9 and TRBJ2-1, with D perhaps TRBD2 (6 bases). The germline V and J ends were trimmed by 1 base and 6 bases, with 10 bases remaining between them. Germline assignment: CDR1 SEHNR and CDR2 FQNEAQ (reference sequence). This CDR3 comprises 14 residues. CDR3 sequence: CASSLGGTFNEQFF. The CDR3 coding sequence is TGTGCCAGCAGCTTAGGGGGGACTTTCAATGAGCAGTTCTTC.

The chain carries TRBV7-2 and TRBJ1-6; D remains unclear. The CDR3 extends over 14 amino acids. The germline V and J ends were trimmed by 1 base and 3 bases, with 4 bases remaining between them. Looked up from germline, CDR1 is SGHTA and CDR2 is FQGNSA. CDR3 amino acids: CASSLVFYNSPLHF. The CDR3 DNA reads TGTGCCAGCAGCTTAGTGTTCTATAATTCACCCCTCCACTTT.

This chain connects TRBV27 to TRBJ2-1; the match to TRBD1 covers 11 bases. Unmatched junction bases numbered 5, after V lost 5 bases and J lost 5 bases. Germline V gene data show CDR1 as MNHEY and CDR2 as SMNVEV (reference sequence). There are 15 residues in the CDR3. The CDR3 DNA reads TGTGCCAGCAGTCTAGGACAGGGGGCACACAATGAGCAGTTCTTC. Translating gives CASSLGQGAHNEQFF.

This clone has just a few counts. The chain is built from TRBV28 and TRBJ2-7, with unresolved D. The CDR3 consists of 12 residues. The germline CDR1 and CDR2 sequences are MDHEN and SYDVKM. The V and J ends lost 2 bases and 6 bases respectively, with 8 bases between them. The CDR3 DNA reads as TGTGCCAGCAGTTTACCGGAGCTCGAGCAGTACTTC. It specifies CASSLPELEQYF. Complete variable domain (other parts from reference TRBV28 and TRBJ2-7): DVKVTQSSRYLVKRTGEKVFLECVQDMDHENMFWYRQDPGLGLRLIYFSYDVKMKEKGDIPEGYSVSREKKERFSLILESASTNQTSMYLCASSLPELEQYFGPGTRLTVT.